Shown below are 4 T cell receptor beta chains from a single sample sequenced in a study of CD8 T cells in ankylosing spondylitis. The antigens for these receptors are not known. Findings and limits, study-wide: For ankylosing spondylitis blood, a TCR beta motif of 7 or 8 highly homologous variants appeared characteristic.

TCRdb reanalysed the 5' RACE reads using MiXCR and keeps one entry per CDR3 protein. This table has fewer than 550,000 distinct CDR3 sequences, approximately 5% appearing once. The sample was blood, either unsorted or a sorted T cell fraction (not recorded which). Every receptor here comes from a male donor with ankylosing spondylitis.

Many counts were recorded for this clonotype. V gene TRBV7-2 combines with J gene TRBJ1-1; D not certain. The CDR3 extends over 15 amino acids. V was clipped by 5 bases and J by 3 bases, with 16 bases between them. CDR1 and CDR2 from the germline V gene are SGHTA and FQGNSA. CDR3 in DNA: TGTGCCAGCAGCCTCTCCGACCCCGATTACACTGAAGCTTTCTTT. Translating it yields CASSLSDPDYTEAFF.

There are many counts of this clonotype. DNA of the CDR3: TGTGCCAGCAGTCGAGAGAACACTGAAGCTTTCTTT. The encoded protein is CASSRENTEAFF. The rearrangement uses TRBV6-5 and TRBJ1-1; D remains unclear. The V end was cut by 5 bases, the J end by 1 base, with 5 bases between. Germline CDR1 MNHEY, CDR2 SVGAGI. The CDR3 length is 12 residues.

This clonotype has at least ten counts. This rearrangement joins TRBV5-1 to TRBJ2-1, with TRBD2 identical over 7 bases. Germline CDR1 is SGHRS and CDR2 is YFSETQ. The length of the CDR3 is 13 residues. The ends lost 5 bases at V and 7 bases at J; junction bases unmatched: 6. The CDR3 nucleotides are TGCGCCAGCAGTGATGCGCGGGGGAATGAGCAGTTCTTC. It translates to CASSDARGNEQFF.

Many counts were recorded for this clonotype. The rearrangement joins TRBV11-2 to TRBJ2-6; 9 bases align to TRBD1. This CDR3 region has 14 residues. The J segment lost 12 bases and the V segment lost 5 bases, leaving 8 bases of the junction unmatched. Germline CDR1 and CDR2: SGHAT and FQNNGV. Here the CDR3 reads CASSPRTGVTVLTF. CDR3 sequence (DNA): TGTGCCAGCAGCCCACGGACAGGGGTAACCGTCCTGACTTTC.